This is a list of T cell receptor beta chains from one sample in a study of T-cell reconstitution after alpha-beta-depleted transplantation in children. TCRdb re-called the PCR reads with MiXCR, one entry per CDR3 protein. Of some 600,000 distinct CDR3 sequences detected, approximately 12% appear once; the ten largest clones hold 2.2%. Sequencing used PBMCs, mostly from graft donor cells, obtained 360 days after TCRalphabeta/CD19-depleted stem cell transplant. The receptor set was obtained from a male patient aged 10-17 years who had a stem cell transplant for acute myeloid leukemia, so the T cells may come from the graft donor. The CDR3 runs from the conserved cysteine through the conserved F or W. The order of the fields is clone size, V gene, D gene, J gene, CDR3 protein, CDR3 DNA. The D gene is left open where the match is weak. The size field is filled for only some rows; it gives once, few, many or a size class.

abundance: few; v_gene: TRBV10-3; d_gene: TRBD1; j_gene: TRBJ1-5; CDR3aa: CASSMGTGEAQPQHF; CDR3nt: TGTGCCTCCAGCATGGGGACAGGGGAAGCTCAGCCCCAGCATTTT
abundance: NA; v_gene: TRBV20-1; d_gene: NA; j_gene: TRBJ2-1; CDR3aa: CSASLLAFSYNEQFF; CDR3nt: TGCAGTGCTAGTTTGCTAGCGTTTTCCTACAATGAGCAGTTCTTC
abundance: few; v_gene: TRBV29-1; d_gene: NA; j_gene: TRBJ2-7; CDR3aa: CSVAFIGPTYEQYF; CDR3nt: TGCAGCGTTGCATTTATAGGCCCAACCTACGAGCAGTACTTC
abundance: NA; v_gene: TRBV20-1; d_gene: NA; j_gene: TRBJ2-7; CDR3aa: CSARDGRLYEQYF; CDR3nt: TGCAGTGCTAGAGATGGACGTCTCTACGAGCAGTACTTC
abundance: many; v_gene: TRBV6-1; d_gene: TRBD2; j_gene: TRBJ2-1; CDR3aa: CASRRLAGAFYNEQFF; CDR3nt: TGTGCCAGCAGGAGACTAGCGGGAGCCTTCTACAATGAGCAGTTCTTC
abundance: few; v_gene: TRBV5-1; d_gene: NA; j_gene: TRBJ1-1; CDR3aa: CASSLGQGRSSEAFF; CDR3nt: TGCGCCAGCAGCTTGGGTCAGGGAAGGTCGTCTGAAGCTTTCTTT
abundance: NA; v_gene: TRBV4-2; d_gene: NA; j_gene: TRBJ2-1; CDR3aa: CASSQEGPGDNEQFF; CDR3nt: TGTGCCAGCAGCCAAGAAGGTCCAGGGGACAATGAGCAGTTCTTC
abundance: NA; v_gene: TRBV2; d_gene: TRBD1; j_gene: TRBJ2-3; CDR3aa: CASCSRPGQGAHGTDTQYF; CDR3nt: TGTGCCAGCTGTTCCAGACCGGGACAGGGGGCGCATGGCACAGATACGCAGTATTTT
abundance: NA; v_gene: TRBV11-3; d_gene: NA; j_gene: TRBJ2-5; CDR3aa: CASSLDIGDGSQETQYF; CDR3nt: TGTGCCAGCAGCTTAGATATAGGCGACGGGTCCCAAGAGACCCAGTACTTC
abundance: NA; v_gene: TRBV2; d_gene: NA; j_gene: TRBJ2-1; CDR3aa: CASSESYGVGAGEQFF; CDR3nt: TGTGCCAGCAGTGAATCGTACGGAGTGGGGGCAGGTGAGCAGTTCTTC
abundance: few; v_gene: TRBV24-1; d_gene: NA; j_gene: TRBJ2-1; CDR3aa: CATSDLGFSYNEQFF; CDR3nt: TGTGCCACCAGTGATCTGGGTTTTTCCTACAATGAGCAGTTCTTC